A selection of T cell receptor beta chains follows, all from one sample in a study of blood T cell repertoires in COVID-19. Sequencing was performed with immunoSEQ multiplex PCR; in TCRdb, only in-frame clones are kept and a portion is missing. The data contain approximately 320,000 clones, around 90% of them singletons. Sequencing was done on a sample of PBMCs or T cells enriched from blood (not recorded which). Receptors originate from a woman younger than 30 who had recovered from COVID-19. Each CDR3 is given with its conserved first and last residue. D genes are given only for firm matches. Only some rows state a clone size, as once, few, many or a class for expanded clones.

V gene: TRBV11-2; clone size: NA; D gene: NA; J gene: TRBJ1-6; CDR3 DNA: TGTGCCAGCACCAGCGATTCACCCCTCCACTTT; CDR3 protein: CASTSDSPLHF
V gene: TRBV27; clone size: NA; D gene: TRBD1; J gene: TRBJ1-2; CDR3 DNA: TGTGCCAGCAGTTGGTCGGGACAGGGGTATGGCTACACCTTC; CDR3 protein: CASSWSGQGYGYTF
V gene: TRBV11-1; clone size: NA; D gene: TRBD2; J gene: TRBJ2-1; CDR3 DNA: TGTGCCAGCAGCCGGGGGGGCCAGAGCAATGAGCAGTTCTTC; CDR3 protein: CASSRGGQSNEQFF
V gene: TRBV29-1; clone size: NA; D gene: TRBD1; J gene: TRBJ1-4; CDR3 DNA: TGCAGCGTTGCTGGGGTGGGACAGGGTGCTGAAAAACTGTTTTTT; CDR3 protein: CSVAGVGQGAEKLFF
V gene: TRBV28; clone size: NA; D gene: TRBD1; J gene: TRBJ1-2; CDR3 DNA: TGTGCCAGCACCCCGCCGGGACAGGGTACTTACTATGGCTACACCTTC; CDR3 protein: CASTPPGQGTYYGYTF
V gene: TRBV11-2; clone size: NA; D gene: TRBD2; J gene: TRBJ2-1; CDR3 DNA: TGTGCCAGCAGCCGAGAGGGACTACACATCTACAATGAGCAGTTCTTC; CDR3 protein: CASSREGLHIYNEQFF
V gene: TRBV18; clone size: few; D gene: TRBD1; J gene: TRBJ2-7; CDR3 DNA: TGTGCCAGCTCACCTTGGGACAGACATAACTACGAGCAGTACTTC; CDR3 protein: CASSPWDRHNYEQYF
V gene: TRBV9; clone size: NA; D gene: TRBD1; J gene: TRBJ2-2; CDR3 DNA: TGTGCCAGCAGCCGGACAGGCTCGAACACCGGGGAGCTGTTTTTT; CDR3 protein: CASSRTGSNTGELFF
V gene: TRBV7-9; clone size: NA; D gene: NA; J gene: TRBJ2-3; CDR3 DNA: TGTGCCAGCAGCTTAAGGCGCTGGGGGGCAGATACGCAGTATTTT; CDR3 protein: CASSLRRWGADTQYF
V gene: TRBV6-4; clone size: NA; D gene: NA; J gene: TRBJ2-1; CDR3 DNA: TGTGCCAGCAGTGAGATCCAAGCGGGCTACAGTGAGCAGTTCTTC; CDR3 protein: CASSEIQAGYSEQFF
V gene: TRBV6-2/TRBV6-3; clone size: NA; D gene: NA; J gene: TRBJ1-2; CDR3 DNA: TGTGCCAGCAGTTACTATACAGGGAACTATGGCTACACCTTC; CDR3 protein: CASSYYTGNYGYTF
V gene: TRBV27; clone size: NA; D gene: TRBD2; J gene: TRBJ2-3; CDR3 DNA: TGTGCCAGCAGTTTATTTGGAGTAGCGGGAGTTCTCCCACGCACAGATACGCAGTATTTT; CDR3 protein: CASSLFGVAGVLPRTDTQYF
V gene: TRBV11-2; clone size: NA; D gene: TRBD1; J gene: TRBJ2-1; CDR3 DNA: TGTGCCAGCAGCGTGGGACAGGGCTCCTACAATGAGCAGTTCTTC; CDR3 protein: CASSVGQGSYNEQFF
V gene: TRBV18; clone size: NA; D gene: NA; J gene: TRBJ1-4; CDR3 DNA: TGTGCCAGCGCCCCCTGGACAGACCTTAATGAAAAACTGTTTTTT; CDR3 protein: CASAPWTDLNEKLFF
V gene: TRBV6-5; clone size: NA; D gene: NA; J gene: TRBJ1-1; CDR3 DNA: TGTGCCAGCAGTCGGGGACTGAAGAACACTGAAGCTTTCTTT; CDR3 protein: CASSRGLKNTEAFF
V gene: TRBV6-2/TRBV6-3; clone size: NA; D gene: TRBD2; J gene: TRBJ2-7; CDR3 DNA: TGTGCCAGCAGTTACTCGTTAACTAGCGTAAGGTACTACGAGCAGTACTTC; CDR3 protein: CASSYSLTSVRYYEQYF
V gene: TRBV7-9; clone size: once; D gene: TRBD2; J gene: TRBJ2-2; CDR3 DNA: TGTGCCAGCAGCTTCGGGGAGGGGAGGATCGCCGGGGAGCTGTTTTTT; CDR3 protein: CASSFGEGRIAGELFF
V gene: TRBV18; clone size: NA; D gene: TRBD2; J gene: TRBJ2-7; CDR3 DNA: TGTGCCAGCTCATCGACTAGCGGGAGCACCGAGCAGTACTTC; CDR3 protein: CASSSTSGSTEQYF
V gene: TRBV28; clone size: NA; D gene: TRBD1; J gene: TRBJ1-1; CDR3 DNA: TGTGCCAGCACCCACAGGGGTGGAACTTTCTTT; CDR3 protein: CASTHRGGTFF
V gene: TRBV15; clone size: once; D gene: TRBD2; J gene: TRBJ2-7; CDR3 DNA: TGTGCCACCAGCAGATTTGAAGGCGGGAGGTACGAGCAGTACTTC; CDR3 protein: CATSRFEGGRYEQYF
V gene: TRBV4-3; clone size: NA; D gene: TRBD2; J gene: TRBJ2-3; CDR3 DNA: TGCGCCAGCAGCCAAGAGGCTACTAGCGGGCTGAGCACAGATACGCAGTATTTT; CDR3 protein: CASSQEATSGLSTDTQYF
V gene: TRBV28; clone size: NA; D gene: TRBD1; J gene: TRBJ1-2; CDR3 DNA: TGTGCCAGCAGTTTGGGACAGGTCCCCTCGGCGTTCTATGGCTACACCTTC; CDR3 protein: CASSLGQVPSAFYGYTF
V gene: TRBV9; clone size: NA; D gene: TRBD2; J gene: TRBJ2-7; CDR3 DNA: TGTGCCAGCAGCAGACTAGCGGGAGGGGGAAACTACGAGCAGTACTTC; CDR3 protein: CASSRLAGGGNYEQYF
V gene: TRBV20-1; clone size: NA; D gene: TRBD1; J gene: TRBJ1-2; CDR3 DNA: TGCAGTGCTAGTATCCCGGGACAGGGGCATAACTATGGCTACACCTTC; CDR3 protein: CSASIPGQGHNYGYTF
V gene: TRBV2; clone size: NA; D gene: NA; J gene: TRBJ1-1; CDR3 DNA: TGTGCCAGCGGTCCAGCGCCGAACACTGAAGCTTTCTTT; CDR3 protein: CASGPAPNTEAFF
V gene: TRBV18; clone size: NA; D gene: NA; J gene: TRBJ2-2; CDR3 DNA: TGTGCCAGCTCACCAGACCGAACAGGGTATTCCGGGGAGCTGTTTTTT; CDR3 protein: CASSPDRTGYSGELFF
V gene: TRBV4-3; clone size: NA; D gene: TRBD1; J gene: TRBJ1-6; CDR3 DNA: TGCGCCAGCAGCCAATCCGACAGGGCCCACTCCTATAATTCACCCCTCCACTTT; CDR3 protein: CASSQSDRAHSYNSPLHF
V gene: TRBV19; clone size: NA; D gene: NA; J gene: TRBJ1-5; CDR3 DNA: TGTGCCAGTAGTTCACAGGGACGAGGACAGCCCCAGCATTTT; CDR3 protein: CASSSQGRGQPQHF
V gene: TRBV19; clone size: NA; D gene: NA; J gene: TRBJ2-1; CDR3 DNA: TGTGCCAGTAGTACTCCCCTTCCCTTACAGGGCTCCTACAATGAGCAGTTCTTC; CDR3 protein: CASSTPLPLQGSYNEQFF
V gene: TRBV6-5; clone size: NA; D gene: NA; J gene: TRBJ1-4; CDR3 DNA: TGTGCCAGCAGTTACGACGGGGGACCGAATGAAAAACTGTTTTTT; CDR3 protein: CASSYDGGPNEKLFF
V gene: TRBV25-1; clone size: NA; D gene: TRBD1; J gene: TRBJ2-4; CDR3 DNA: TGTGCCAGCAGTGAACTGGGGGGGACAGGGGAAGGCATTCAGTACTTC; CDR3 protein: CASSELGGTGEGIQYF
V gene: TRBV28; clone size: NA; D gene: TRBD1; J gene: TRBJ1-2; CDR3 DNA: TGTGCCAGCAGTTGGGGCAGGGGGGACTATGGCTACACCTTC; CDR3 protein: CASSWGRGDYGYTF
V gene: TRBV7-8; clone size: NA; D gene: NA; J gene: TRBJ1-2; CDR3 DNA: TGTGCCAGCAGCCTCTTTTCAGTAGGCTACACCTTC; CDR3 protein: CASSLFSVGYTF
V gene: TRBV7-9; clone size: NA; D gene: TRBD2; J gene: TRBJ2-1; CDR3 DNA: TGTGCCAGCAGCTTAGGAGGACTAGCGGGAGGCCTGTTCTTC; CDR3 protein: CASSLGGLAGGLFF
V gene: TRBV28; clone size: NA; D gene: NA; J gene: TRBJ1-6; CDR3 DNA: TGTGCCAGCAGGACAGCCTATAATTCACCCCTCCACTTT; CDR3 protein: CASRTAYNSPLHF
V gene: TRBV27; clone size: NA; D gene: TRBD1; J gene: TRBJ2-7; CDR3 DNA: TGTGCCAGCAGTTTACGCAGGCAGGGGGCTCTGTACGAGCAGTACTTC; CDR3 protein: CASSLRRQGALYEQYF
V gene: TRBV29-1; clone size: NA; D gene: NA; J gene: TRBJ2-1; CDR3 DNA: TGCAGCGTCACTCCTCGGGTTGGCGGGGAGCAGTTCTTC; CDR3 protein: CSVTPRVGGEQFF
V gene: TRBV6-5; clone size: NA; D gene: NA; J gene: TRBJ2-5; CDR3 DNA: TGTGCCAGCACCTCTCCTCCTCGCGTCGAGACCCAGTACTTC; CDR3 protein: CASTSPPRVETQYF
V gene: TRBV18; clone size: NA; D gene: TRBD1; J gene: TRBJ2-1; CDR3 DNA: TGTGCCAGCTCACGACCCGGGACAGCCAACAATGAGCAGTTCTTC; CDR3 protein: CASSRPGTANNEQFF
V gene: TRBV2; clone size: NA; D gene: TRBD1; J gene: TRBJ1-1; CDR3 DNA: TGTGCCAGCAGGCTCGACAGGGTACAAGCTTTCTTT; CDR3 protein: CASRLDRVQAFF
V gene: TRBV6-5; clone size: once; D gene: NA; J gene: TRBJ2-7; CDR3 DNA: TGTGCCAGCAGTCCACCGACAGCCACCTACGAGCAGTACTTC; CDR3 protein: CASSPPTATYEQYF
V gene: TRBV11-2; clone size: NA; D gene: TRBD2; J gene: TRBJ2-2; CDR3 DNA: TGTGCCAGCAGGCGTCCGGGACTAGGCACCGGGGAGCTGTTTTTT; CDR3 protein: CASRRPGLGTGELFF
V gene: TRBV28; clone size: NA; D gene: TRBD1; J gene: TRBJ1-2; CDR3 DNA: TGTGCCAGCAGCTATGACAGGGAAGAGACCCCGATTAACTATGGCTACACCTTC; CDR3 protein: CASSYDREETPINYGYTF
V gene: TRBV11-2; clone size: NA; D gene: NA; J gene: TRBJ2-7; CDR3 DNA: TGTGCCAGCAGCCCACAGGTCGGGGGCTCCTACGAGCAGTACTTC; CDR3 protein: CASSPQVGGSYEQYF
V gene: TRBV19; clone size: once; D gene: NA; J gene: TRBJ1-5; CDR3 DNA: TGTGCCAGTGGAAAAGGGGATCAGCCCCAGCATTTT; CDR3 protein: CASGKGDQPQHF
V gene: TRBV5-1; clone size: NA; D gene: TRBD2; J gene: TRBJ2-3; CDR3 DNA: TGCGCTTCCCAGCGGGGTTCAGGTGGGGATACGCAGTATTTT; CDR3 protein: CASQRGSGGDTQYF
V gene: TRBV28; clone size: once; D gene: TRBD2; J gene: TRBJ2-2; CDR3 DNA: TGTGCCAGCAGTTTCCTGCGGGGGGCCCTTGGGGAGCTGTTTTTT; CDR3 protein: CASSFLRGALGELFF
V gene: TRBV6-6; clone size: NA; D gene: NA; J gene: TRBJ2-1; CDR3 DNA: TGTGCCAGCAGTAGACCGGGACTTAGGGGCGATGAGCAGTTCTTC; CDR3 protein: CASSRPGLRGDEQFF
V gene: TRBV6-5; clone size: NA; D gene: NA; J gene: TRBJ1-1; CDR3 DNA: TGTGCCAGCAGTCAGGACAGGAACACTGAAGCTTTCTTT; CDR3 protein: CASSQDRNTEAFF
V gene: TRBV27; clone size: NA; D gene: TRBD2; J gene: TRBJ2-3; CDR3 DNA: TGTGCCAGCAGTCTAGGTGGGGGGGGTACGCAGTATTTT; CDR3 protein: CASSLGGGGTQYF
V gene: TRBV3-1/TRBV3-2; clone size: NA; D gene: NA; J gene: TRBJ1-6; CDR3 DNA: TGTGCCAGCAGCTATGACAGTCTCACCTCACCCCTCCACTTT; CDR3 protein: CASSYDSLTSPLHF
V gene: TRBV4-3; clone size: NA; D gene: NA; J gene: TRBJ2-7; CDR3 DNA: TGCGCCAGCAGCCAAGTGGCGGCGGGACCGAGGGAGCAGTACTTC; CDR3 protein: CASSQVAAGPREQYF
V gene: TRBV4-3; clone size: NA; D gene: NA; J gene: TRBJ1-2; CDR3 DNA: TGCGCCAGCAGCCAAGACGGGGGATCCGGCTATGGCTACACCTTC; CDR3 protein: CASSQDGGSGYGYTF
V gene: TRBV28; clone size: NA; D gene: NA; J gene: TRBJ2-7; CDR3 DNA: TGTGCCAGCAGTCTAACAGGGAACGTCGCCTCCTACGAGCAGTACTTC; CDR3 protein: CASSLTGNVASYEQYF
V gene: TRBV19; clone size: NA; D gene: TRBD1; J gene: TRBJ1-2; CDR3 DNA: TGTGCCAGTAGTATCTTTGGGGACAGCTATGGCTACACCTTC; CDR3 protein: CASSIFGDSYGYTF
V gene: TRBV9; clone size: NA; D gene: NA; J gene: TRBJ1-2; CDR3 DNA: TGTGCCAGCAGCGCCCAGGGGAGCGGGGCTGACGGCTACACCTTC; CDR3 protein: CASSAQGSGADGYTF